This TCR beta chain was sequenced for a study of sequential checkpoint blockade in melanoma. Turning to the study itself: Patients were randomized 1:1 to nivolumab-then-ipilimumab or ipilimumab-then-nivolumab first-line. Maintenance nivolumab came after either treatment sequence.

As to treatment: randomized to nivolumab then ipilimumab (arm A) or the reverse (arm B). No patient had prior DNA-damaging chemotherapy. Live CD3+CD8+ CD19− CD56− cells were sorted from PBMCs. This CDR3 region has 13 residues. Trimming removed 4 bases from V and 3 bases from J; junction bases left unmatched: 2. Germline CDR1 is LNHDA and CDR2 is SQIVND (reference sequence). The method was immunoSEQ multiplex PCR; TCRdb's version includes in-frame clones alone and lacks a portion of them. The sample has under 40,000 clones; roughly 84% are singletons. The clonotype comes from a human donor with melanoma. V is TRBV19 and J is TRBJ2-5, with TRBD2 matching 7 bases. The source material was CD8+ T cells sorted from blood (inferred from file names), sampled from a patient given nivolumab and ipilimumab in sequence. CDR3 sequence: CASSSGGEETQYF. CDR3 coding DNA: TGTGCCAGTAGTAGCGGGGGAGAAGAGACCCAGTACTTC.